Listed here are 14 T cell receptor beta chains from one sample, sequenced in a study of tissue T cells after allogeneic stem cell transplantation. Time point of the sample: mouse harvest day 7 after allogeneic transplant. Tail vein injection delivered 10^7 T-cell-depleted bone marrow cells and 10^6 splenic CD5+ T cells. Data came from immunoSEQ multiplex PCR; TCRdb stores just in-frame clones and leaves some out. Here the sample spans about 7,800 clones, approximately 46% being singletons. What was sequenced was gut tissue. Every receptor here comes from a female BALB/c mouse given C57BL/6 T cells with graft-versus-host disease after an allogeneic hematopoietic cell transplant.

This clone was seen more than once but under ten times. The germline and genes are mouse ones. From the germline J gene comes the end of the CDR3, since the read stops 1 residue before it. V and J are TRBV20 and TRBJ1-5; TRBD1 is a possible D gene (5 bases). This CDR3 is built from 12 residues. V shed 1 base and J shed 4 bases, with 5 bases lying between them. The germline V gene encodes CDR1 GFQATS and CDR2 STVNSAI. The CDR3: CGARGQNQAPLF. The CDR3 bases that were read are TGTGGTGCTAGGGGACAGAACCAGGCTCCGCTT.

Comment on this clone: Mouse names are used for the genes. Coverage ceases 1 residue before the CDR3 finishes, and the germline J gene fills in the end. In the same sample, other DNA sequences code for this CDR3. The chain recombines TRBV15 with TRBJ1-1; no clear D. V gave up 2 bases and J gave up 0 bases, with 4 bases separating them. Per germline, CDR1 SGHND and CDR2 FRSKSL. There are 13 residues in the CDR3. The DNA read from the CDR3 is TGTGCCAGCAGTTTACAGGCAAACACAGAAGTCTTC. Translation: CASSLQANTEVF. The entire CDR3 sequence reads CASSLQANTEVFF.

Note on this clone: Gene names refer to mouse genes. The CDR3 goes on 1 residue after the read ends, and that part is filled in from the germline J gene. The chain combines TRBV1 with TRBJ2-7; no definite D call. The germline V and J ends were trimmed by 1 base and 4 bases, with 2 bases remaining between them. The germline V gene encodes CDR1 NSQYPW and CDR2 LRSPGD (reference sequence). The CDR3 consists of 11 residues. The chain's CDR3 is CTCSAVYEQYF. The sequenced part of the CDR3 DNA is TGCACCTGCAGTGCAGTTTATGAACAGTAC.

Points on this clone: The gene names here belong to mouse. The read falls 1 residue short of the CDR3 end, and the missing part is taken from the germline J gene. The V gene is TRBV23, the J gene TRBJ1-6. TRBJ1-6 is placed among ORFs of uncertain function. CDR3 size: 16 residues. CDR1 and CDR2 (germline): KGHTA, FQNQQP. CDR3 loop: CSSSQSTGAYNSPLYF. The sequenced part of the CDR3 DNA is TGCTCCAGCAGTCAATCGACGGGGGCGTATAATTCGCCCCTCTAC.

Comments on this clone: The gene symbols are mouse symbols. The CDR3 end falls 1 residue outside the read, so it is completed with the germline J gene. The sample carries other DNA sequences with the same CDR3. The chain has TRBV20 and TRBJ1-3, with TRBD1 as a possible D gene (6 bases). Germline V gene data show CDR1 as GFQATS and CDR2 as STVNSAI. V was cut by 0 bases and J by 2 bases, with 14 bases left in between. There are 16 residues in the CDR3. Incomplete CDR3 DNA: TGTGGTGCTAGGGAGGGGGCGGGGCGCCCTGGAAATACGCTCTAT. This encodes CGAREGAGRPGNTLY. The whole CDR3 protein reads CGAREGAGRPGNTLYF.

A word on this clone: Mouse names are used for the genes. The read terminates 1 residue ahead of where the CDR3 ends, so the germline J gene completes it. J is TRBJ1-6 and V is TRBV19; D may be TRBD1 (6 bases). TRBJ1-6 is designated an ORF whose function remains uncertain. The CDR3 contains 15 residues. V lost 6 bases and J 3 bases, leaving 13 bases between the germline ends. CDR1 and CDR2 (germline): FNHDT, SITEND (reference sequence). CDR3 bases read: TGTGCCAGCACCCCCGGGACACACTATAATTCGCCCCTCTAC. As protein: CASTPGTHYNSPLY. The full CDR3 sequence reads CASTPGTHYNSPLYF.

Of note for this clone: Gene names are mouse gene names. The DNA ends 1 residue before the CDR3 does, and the rest of the CDR3 is filled in from the germline J gene. The chain links TRBV15 to TRBJ2-3; the match to TRBD2 covers 12 bases. The germline CDR1 and CDR2 sequences are SGHND and FRSKSL. The CDR3 length is 15 residues. Germline trimming cut 3 bases from V and 3 bases from J; bases unmatched to any gene: 1. The sequenced CDR3 bases are TGTGCCAGCAGTTTTGGGACTGGGGGGGCAGAAACGCTGTAT. Translation: CASSFGTGGAETLY. The entire CDR3 reads CASSFGTGGAETLYF.

With respect to this clone: Gene names follow the mouse nomenclature. The CDR3 end is not reached by the read, which stops 1 residue before it; the germline J gene fills it in. V usage is TRBV20 and J usage is TRBJ2-7; D perhaps matches TRBD1 (5 bases). V lost 0 bases and J 0 bases, leaving 9 bases between the germline ends. Looked up from germline, CDR1 is GFQATS and CDR2 is STVNSAI. The CDR3 sequence is 14 residues long. The CDR3 DNA, read in part, is TGTGGTGCTAGGGATCAGGGAGTCTCCTATGAACAGTAC. Residues: CGARDQGVSYEQY. The whole CDR3 region reads CGARDQGVSYEQYF.

On this clone: Genes and germline are mouse. Read coverage stops 1 residue before the CDR3 terminus; the germline J gene supplies the remainder. V is TRBV15 and J is TRBJ1-3; TRBD1 matches at 9 bases. This CDR3 contains 15 residues. Germline CDR1 SGHND, CDR2 FRSKSL. Unmatched junction bases numbered 2, after V lost 1 base and J lost 4 bases. The chain's CDR3 is CASSLGTGEGNTLYF. The sequenced part of the CDR3 DNA is TGTGCCAGCAGTTTAGGGACAGGGGAAGGAAATACGCTCTAT.

Points on this clone: Germline and genes: mouse. Read data end 1 residue before the CDR3 end; the end is taken from the germline J gene. Other DNA sequences in the sample encode the same CDR3. The chain has TRBV3 and TRBJ1-3, with a weak D call TRBD1 (5 bases). Trimming cost V 1 base and J 1 base, with 5 bases left between them. Per germline, CDR1 SNHLY and CDR2 FYNGKV (reference sequence). The CDR3 length is 14 residues. The part of the CDR3 DNA that was read is TGTGCCAGCAGCTTAGGGGGGTCTGGAAATACGCTCTAT. Translating it yields CASSLGGSGNTLY. The entire CDR3 protein is CASSLGGSGNTLYF.

Comments on this clone: Mouse names are used for the genes. Read data end 1 residue before the CDR3 end; the end is taken from the germline J gene. This chain links TRBV26 with TRBJ1-1; 7 nucleotides align to TRBD1. This CDR3 comprises 13 residues. With 8 bases clipped from V and 0 bases from J, the junction kept 3 bases outside the gene matches. Germline loops: CDR1 KGHPV, CDR2 FQNQEV (reference sequence). The DNA read from the CDR3 is TGTGCCAGCTGGGGACAGACAAACACAGAAGTCTTC. Translated: CASWGQTNTEVF. The whole CDR3 protein reads CASWGQTNTEVFF.

This clone was counted between two and nine times. Each gene name is a mouse one. The CDR3: CASSLTANTEVFF. The CDR3 DNA, read in part, is TGTGCCAGCAGTCTGACAGCAAACACAGAAGTCTTC. This chain joins TRBV26 and TRBJ1-1; no clear D gene. The read falls 1 residue short of the CDR3 end, and the missing part is taken from the germline J gene. The germline gives CDR1 KGHPV, CDR2 FQNQEV (reference sequence). The CDR3 has 13 residues. The V end was cut by 2 bases, the J end by 0 bases, with 4 bases between.

The sample holds one count of this clone. Gene names are the mouse ones. The read gets to within 1 residue of the CDR3 end, and the germline J gene fills in the rest. The gene calls are TRBV2 and TRBJ2-5, with 8 bases matching TRBD2. The CDR3 runs to 14 residues. CDR1 is LGHNA and CDR2 is YSYQKL in the germline V gene. Trimming cost V 0 bases and J 4 bases; bases outside gene matches: 0. The part of the CDR3 DNA that was read is TGTGCCAGCAGCCAAGACTGGGGGGAAGACACCCAGTAC. It codes for CASSQDWGEDTQY. Given in full, the CDR3 is CASSQDWGEDTQYF.

Concerning this clone itself: The genes are named according to mouse. The observed sequence ends 1 residue before the CDR3 terminus, with the missing tail filled in from the germline J gene. This same CDR3 is encoded by further DNA sequences in the sample. The J gene is TRBJ2-7, the V gene TRBV31; TRBD2 matches at 8 bases. With V trimmed by 0 bases and J by 0 bases, 1 base remained unmatched. CDR3 length: 14 amino acids. Germline V gene sequence: CDR1 GKSSPN, CDR2 SITVG. The DNA read from the CDR3 is TGTGCCTGGAGTCTAGGGACTGGCTCCTATGAACAGTAC. Amino acid sequence: CAWSLGTGSYEQY. The whole CDR3 protein reads CAWSLGTGSYEQYF.